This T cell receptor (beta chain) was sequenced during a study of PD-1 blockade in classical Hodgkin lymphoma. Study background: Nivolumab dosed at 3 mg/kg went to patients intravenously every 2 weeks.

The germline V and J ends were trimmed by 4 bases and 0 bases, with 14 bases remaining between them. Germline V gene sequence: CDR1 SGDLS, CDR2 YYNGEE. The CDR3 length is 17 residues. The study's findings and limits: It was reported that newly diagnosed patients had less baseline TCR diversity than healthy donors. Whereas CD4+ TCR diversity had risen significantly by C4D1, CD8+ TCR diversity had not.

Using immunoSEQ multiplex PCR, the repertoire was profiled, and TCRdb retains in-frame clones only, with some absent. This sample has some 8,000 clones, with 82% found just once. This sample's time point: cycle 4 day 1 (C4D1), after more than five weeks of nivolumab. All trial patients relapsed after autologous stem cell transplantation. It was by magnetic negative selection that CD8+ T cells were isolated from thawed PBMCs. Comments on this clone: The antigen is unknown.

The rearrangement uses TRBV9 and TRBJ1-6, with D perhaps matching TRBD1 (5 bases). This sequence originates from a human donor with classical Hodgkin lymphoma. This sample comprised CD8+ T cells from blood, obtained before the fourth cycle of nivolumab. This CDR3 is CASSPRVRASYNSPLHF. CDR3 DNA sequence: TGTGCCAGCAGCCCAAGGGTCAGGGCCTCCTATAATTCACCCCTCCACTTT.